This T cell receptor beta chain was recorded in a study of blood T cell repertoires in COVID-19 (dated by TCRdb to 2020 to 2021). Notes on the research overall: The collaborator samples originated in the United States, Italy and Spain and spanned the acute and convalescent phases of COVID-19. The material from the prospective study consisted of cDNA or gDNA derived from T cells, B-cell-depleted T cells, or PBMCs. The sample metadata nearly always contained a de-identified subject ID, COVID-19 status, age in years and sex. The dataset comprised deeply sampled blood TCRbeta repertoires from subjects exposed to, actively infected with, or recovered from COVID-19. Where available, HLA class I and class II types were taken from metadata supplied by the sample provider and were not determined by assay-based typing. Samples were obtained from the ongoing ImmuneRACE study (first 160 participants) and from over a thousand subjects provided by 6 global collaborators. The repertoires were made available in a free public database intended to serve as a resource for research on the immune response to SARS-CoV-2. Overall results and qualifications from the work: Clinical and demographic metadata were provided uncurated, with the amount varying by source and participant.

Samples from volunteer blood donors who had recovered from COVID-19 were contributed by a second Seattle source. Collaborating institutions collected whole blood in K2EDTA tubes following their own protocols. For TCRbeta analysis, collaborators shipped samples in one of three forms: frozen whole blood, isolated PBMCs, or DNA extracted from either of those sample types. TCRbeta CDR3 regions were amplified from genomic DNA using the immunoSEQ Assay, a bias-controlled multiplex PCR. The study's own analysis went as follows. Within the assay, amplification of reference gene primers was used to estimate how many nucleated cells each sample contained. To quantify the absolute abundance of each unique TCRbeta CDR3 rearrangement, sequence reads were collapsed and filtered. For each sample, productive Simpson clonality was calculated as the square root of Simpson's diversity index over productive rearrangements. Not all clones reach the TCRdb copy of this immuneACCESS table, which keeps in-frame sequences only. Checked studies attribute under half of the gap to unresolved V genes and leave the rest unexplained. That table supplies the V and J calls and clone size; D and trimming were determined from the DNA. The sample records 200,000 or so clones, around 83% of which are singletons. About 3% of the sample is held by the ten biggest clonotypes.

CDR1 and CDR2 are read off the germline V gene as SGHAT and FQNNGV. Trimming at the junction amounts to 3 bases on V and 7 bases on J, and the germline ends lie 15 bases apart. The CDR3 starts with the cysteine, ends with the phenylalanine, and has 14 residues. The retained sequence is limited to the CDR3, 42 bases, with the frame set at the first base. Details on this clone: The antigen it binds to is not known. Base quality data are lacking; no much larger clone is found one base away.

Sequenced: peripheral blood. The chain employs TRBV11-2 and TRBJ1-2; tentative D gene TRBD1, with 6 bases matching. The clonotype originates from a man aged 45-65 years who had recovered from COVID-19. The CDR3 loop reads CASSFNRVRGGYTF. In nucleotide form, the sequence is TGTGCCAGCAGCTTTAACAGGGTTAGGGGTGGCTACACCTTC.